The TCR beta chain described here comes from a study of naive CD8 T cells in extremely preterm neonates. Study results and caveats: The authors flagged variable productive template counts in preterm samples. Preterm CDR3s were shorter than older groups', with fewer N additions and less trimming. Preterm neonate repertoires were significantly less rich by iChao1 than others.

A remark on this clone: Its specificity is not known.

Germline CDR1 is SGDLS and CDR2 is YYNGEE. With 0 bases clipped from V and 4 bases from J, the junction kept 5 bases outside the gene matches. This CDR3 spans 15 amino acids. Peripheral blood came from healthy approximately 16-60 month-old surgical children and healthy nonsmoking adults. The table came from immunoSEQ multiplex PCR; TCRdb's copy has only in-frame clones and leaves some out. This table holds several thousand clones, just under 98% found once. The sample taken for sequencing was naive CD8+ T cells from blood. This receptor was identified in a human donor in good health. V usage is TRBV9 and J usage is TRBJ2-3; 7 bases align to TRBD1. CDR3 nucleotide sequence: TGTGCCAGCAGCGTAGACTTCGGGACAGCAGATACGCAGTATTTT. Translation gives CASSVDFGTADTQYF.